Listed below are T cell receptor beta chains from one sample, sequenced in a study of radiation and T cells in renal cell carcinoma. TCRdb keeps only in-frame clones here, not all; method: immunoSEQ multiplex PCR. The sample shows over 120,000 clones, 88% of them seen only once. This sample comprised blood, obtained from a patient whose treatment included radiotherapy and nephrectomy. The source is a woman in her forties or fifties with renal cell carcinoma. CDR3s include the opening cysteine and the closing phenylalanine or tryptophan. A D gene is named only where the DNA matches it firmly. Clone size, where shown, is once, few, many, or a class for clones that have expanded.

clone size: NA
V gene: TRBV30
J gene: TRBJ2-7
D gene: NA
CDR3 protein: CAWGPGGHYEQYF
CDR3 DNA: TGTGCCTGGGGGCCCGGGGGGCACTACGAGCAGTACTTC

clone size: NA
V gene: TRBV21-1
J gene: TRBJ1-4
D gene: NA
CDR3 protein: CASNKTGRVATNEKLFF
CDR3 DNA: TGTGCCAGCAACAAGACAGGGAGGGTTGCAACTAATGAAAAACTGTTTTTT

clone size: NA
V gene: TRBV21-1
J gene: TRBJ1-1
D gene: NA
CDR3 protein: CASSKVYSLNTEAFF
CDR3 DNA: TGTGCCAGCAGCAAAGTCTACAGTCTGAACACTGAAGCTTTCTTT

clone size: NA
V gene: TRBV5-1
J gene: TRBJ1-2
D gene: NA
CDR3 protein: CASSPLDGYYGYTF
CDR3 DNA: TGCGCCAGCAGCCCCCTTGACGGGTACTATGGCTACACCTTC

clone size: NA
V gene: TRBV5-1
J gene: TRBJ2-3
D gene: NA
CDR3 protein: CASSLEGRGGTDTQYF
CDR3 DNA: TGCGCCAGCAGCTTGGAGGGTCGGGGCGGCACAGATACGCAGTATTTT

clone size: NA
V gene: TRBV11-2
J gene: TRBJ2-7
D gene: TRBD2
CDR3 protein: CASSDSGGGYEQYF
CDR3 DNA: TGTGCCAGCAGCGATAGCGGGGGGGGGTACGAGCAGTACTTC

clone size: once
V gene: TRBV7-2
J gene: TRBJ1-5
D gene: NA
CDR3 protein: CASSLKGDQPQHF
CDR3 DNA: TGTGCCAGCAGCTTAAAGGGTGATCAGCCCCAGCATTTT

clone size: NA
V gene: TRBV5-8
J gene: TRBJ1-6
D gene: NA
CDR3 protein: CASSFRRAGHSPLHF
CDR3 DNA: TGTGCCAGCAGCTTTCGACGGGCCGGGCATTCACCCCTCCACTTT

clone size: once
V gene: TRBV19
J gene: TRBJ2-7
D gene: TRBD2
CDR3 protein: CASSLTSGFSYEQYF
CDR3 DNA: TGTGCCAGTAGTTTGACTAGCGGATTCTCCTACGAGCAGTACTTC

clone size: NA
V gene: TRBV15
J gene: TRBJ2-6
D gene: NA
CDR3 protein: CATRQITGANVLTF
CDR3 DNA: TGTGCCACCCGTCAAATCACTGGGGCCAACGTCCTGACTTTC

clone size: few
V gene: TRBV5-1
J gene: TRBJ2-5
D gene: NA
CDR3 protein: CASSKEGETQYF
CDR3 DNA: TGCGCCAGCAGCAAGGAGGGGGAGACCCAGTACTTC

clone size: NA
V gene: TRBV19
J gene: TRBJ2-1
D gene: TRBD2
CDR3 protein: CASSVSGGPTYNEQFF
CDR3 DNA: TGTGCCAGTAGTGTTAGCGGGGGACCAACCTACAATGAGCAGTTCTTC

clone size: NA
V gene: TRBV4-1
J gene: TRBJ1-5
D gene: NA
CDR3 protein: CASSQVRGGQPQHF
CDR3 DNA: TGCGCCAGCAGCCAAGTCAGGGGTGGTCAGCCCCAGCATTTT

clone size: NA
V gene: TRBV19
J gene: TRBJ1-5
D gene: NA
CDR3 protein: CASRPNGKGLNNQPQHF
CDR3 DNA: TGTGCCAGTAGGCCTAACGGAAAGGGATTAAACAATCAGCCCCAGCATTTT

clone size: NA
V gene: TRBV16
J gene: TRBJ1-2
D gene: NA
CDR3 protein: CASSQFKDTVMDGYTF
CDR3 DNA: TGTGCCAGCAGCCAATTTAAGGACACGGTTATGGATGGCTACACCTTC

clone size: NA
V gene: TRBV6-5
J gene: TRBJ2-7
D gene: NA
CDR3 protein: CASSYSLIYEQYF
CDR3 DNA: TGTGCCAGCAGCTATAGCTTGATCTACGAGCAGTACTTC

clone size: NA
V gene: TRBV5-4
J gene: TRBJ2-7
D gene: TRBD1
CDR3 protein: CASSLGQGAFYEQYF
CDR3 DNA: TGTGCCAGCAGCTTGGGCCAGGGGGCTTTCTACGAGCAGTACTTC

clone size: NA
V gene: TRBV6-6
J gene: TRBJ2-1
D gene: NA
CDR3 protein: CASSYGGAINEQFF
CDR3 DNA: TGTGCCAGCAGTTACGGGGGGGCAATCAATGAGCAGTTCTTC

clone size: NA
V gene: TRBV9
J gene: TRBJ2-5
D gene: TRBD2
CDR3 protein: CASSVGISGLAVETQYF
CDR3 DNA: TGTGCCAGCAGCGTAGGGATCTCGGGACTAGCGGTGGAGACCCAGTACTTC

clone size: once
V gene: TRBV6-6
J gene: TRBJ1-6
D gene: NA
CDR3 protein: CASEPPRGPLHF
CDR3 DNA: TGTGCCAGCGAACCACCCCGTGGACCCCTCCACTTT

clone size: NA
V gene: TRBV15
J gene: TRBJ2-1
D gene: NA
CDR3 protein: CATSRDTSNEQFF
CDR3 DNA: TGTGCCACCAGCAGGGACACTAGCAATGAGCAGTTCTTC

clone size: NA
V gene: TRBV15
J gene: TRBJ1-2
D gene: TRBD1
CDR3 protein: CATSRAITGEYGYTF
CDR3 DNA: TGTGCCACCAGCAGAGCAATAACAGGGGAGTATGGCTACACCTTC

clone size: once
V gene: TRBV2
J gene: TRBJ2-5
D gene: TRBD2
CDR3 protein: CASSELLAVETQYF
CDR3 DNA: TGTGCCAGCAGCGAACTACTAGCGGTAGAGACCCAGTACTTC

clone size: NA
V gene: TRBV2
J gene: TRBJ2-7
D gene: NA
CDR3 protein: CASNLLDFEQYF
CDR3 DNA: TGTGCCAGCAACTTGTTGGACTTCGAGCAGTACTTC

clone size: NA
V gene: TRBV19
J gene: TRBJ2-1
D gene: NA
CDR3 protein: CASSIASGRRSSQFF
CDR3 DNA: TGTGCCAGTAGTATAGCTTCGGGGAGACGTTCGTCTCAGTTCTTC

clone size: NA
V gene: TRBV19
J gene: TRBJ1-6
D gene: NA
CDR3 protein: CASSLRGGGSPLHF
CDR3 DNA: TGTGCCAGTAGTCTGAGGGGAGGAGGTTCACCCCTCCACTTT

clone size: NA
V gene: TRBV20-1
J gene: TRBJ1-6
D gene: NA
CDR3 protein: CSARPGVF
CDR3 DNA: TGCAGTGCTAGACCCGGTGTGTTT

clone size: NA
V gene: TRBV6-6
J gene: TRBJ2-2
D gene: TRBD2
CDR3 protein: CASSVTSGGLDGELFF
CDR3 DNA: TGTGCCAGCAGTGTGACTAGCGGGGGTCTAGACGGGGAGCTGTTTTTT

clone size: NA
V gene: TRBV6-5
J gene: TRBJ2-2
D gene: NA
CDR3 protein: CASSNDYTGELFF
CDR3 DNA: TGTGCCAGCAGTAACGATTACACCGGGGAGCTGTTTTTT

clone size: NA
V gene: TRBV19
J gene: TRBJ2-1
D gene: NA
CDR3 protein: CASSGSSYNEQFF
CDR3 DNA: TGTGCCAGTAGTGGTAGTTCCTACAATGAGCAGTTCTTC

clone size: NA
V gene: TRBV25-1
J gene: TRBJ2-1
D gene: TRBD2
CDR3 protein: CASSEPLAGVTYNEQFF
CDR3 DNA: TGTGCCAGCAGTGAACCTCTAGCGGGGGTGACCTACAATGAGCAGTTCTTC

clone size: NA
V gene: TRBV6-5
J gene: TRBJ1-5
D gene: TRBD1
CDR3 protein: CASRPGQGAWSQHF
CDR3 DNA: TGTGCCAGCAGACCGGGACAGGGGGCCTGGTCCCAGCATTTT

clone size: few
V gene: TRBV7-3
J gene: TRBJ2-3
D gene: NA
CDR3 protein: CASSSTDTQYF
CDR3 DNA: TGTGCCAGCAGCTCCACAGATACGCAGTATTTT

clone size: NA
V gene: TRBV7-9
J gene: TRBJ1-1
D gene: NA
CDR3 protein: CASTADGGPTEDTEAFF
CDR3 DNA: TGTGCCAGCACCGCGGACGGGGGGCCGACAGAGGACACTGAAGCTTTCTTT

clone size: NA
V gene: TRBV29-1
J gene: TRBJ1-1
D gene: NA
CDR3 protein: CSAAGADTEAFF
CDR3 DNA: TGCAGCGCTGCAGGGGCGGACACTGAAGCTTTCTTT

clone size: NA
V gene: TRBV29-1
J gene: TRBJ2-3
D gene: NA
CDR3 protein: CSVVRGQNTDTQYF
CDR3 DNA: TGCAGCGTTGTACGAGGGCAGAACACAGATACGCAGTATTTT

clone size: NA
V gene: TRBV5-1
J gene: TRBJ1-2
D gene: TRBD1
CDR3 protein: CASSSRTGGFYGYTF
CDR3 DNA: TGCGCCAGCAGTTCCCGGACAGGGGGCTTCTATGGCTACACCTTC

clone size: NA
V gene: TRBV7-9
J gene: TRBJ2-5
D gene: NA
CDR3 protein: CASSLRTSQETQYF
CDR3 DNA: TGTGCCAGCAGCCTAAGAACCAGTCAAGAGACCCAGTACTTC

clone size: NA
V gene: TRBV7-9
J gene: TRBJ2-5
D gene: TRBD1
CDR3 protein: CASSLAGGKETQYF
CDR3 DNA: TGTGCCAGCAGCTTAGCAGGGGGCAAGGAGACCCAGTACTTC

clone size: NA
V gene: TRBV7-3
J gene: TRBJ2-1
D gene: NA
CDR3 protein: CASSLGGGPSNEQFF
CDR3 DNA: TGTGCCAGCAGCTTGGGCGGGGGCCCGTCCAATGAGCAGTTCTTC

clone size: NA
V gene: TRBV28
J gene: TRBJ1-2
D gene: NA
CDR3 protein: CASRPSGTGHGYTF
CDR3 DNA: TGTGCCAGCAGACCCTCCGGGACCGGGCATGGCTACACCTTC

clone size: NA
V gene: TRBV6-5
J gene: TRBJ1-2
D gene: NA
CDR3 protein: CASSRSGGLGYTF
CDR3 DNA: TGTGCCAGCAGCCGCTCGGGAGGGTTAGGCTACACCTTC